The text below deals with one TCR beta chain. Which antigen it targets is not known. Within one base of it there is no much larger clone, and no base qualities were kept. This entry comes from a study of CD8+ T cells in alopecia areata (dated by TCRdb to the late 2010s). As for the study more broadly: Treated patients were enrolled in an open-label pilot trial of oral tofacitinib at 5 to 10 mg twice daily for moderate-to-severe alopecia areata. TCRbeta CDR3 regions were amplified by immunoSEQ multiplex PCR with 35 Vbeta forward and 13 Jbeta reverse primers. Human TCRbeta sequencing covered scalp tissue and sorted CD4+ and CD8+ peripheral blood T cells from patchy and totalis/universalis alopecia areata patients and healthy controls. Scalp clonality was compared among normal scalp (n=4), patchy alopecia areata scalp (n=8), and alopecia totalis/universalis scalp (n=8). RNA was extracted with the PAXgene miRNA kit for fixed scalp, the miRNeasy kit for PBMCs, and the RNeasy kit for mouse skin. In treated patients, disease severity was measured using the SALT score, which gives the percentage of scalp surface area affected. High-throughput TCRbeta sequencing was used to examine T cell clonal expansion in alopecia areata in both the C3H/HeJ mouse model and human patients. Tofacitinib-treated patients had biopsies at baseline and at 4 and 24 weeks of treatment, with a later scalp biopsy in several patients. Tofacitinib was administered for 6 to 18 months, and 6 months of follow-up off drug were then conducted to assess delayed response and recurrence.

The library was built by means of the immunoSEQ multiplex PCR assay. RNA was extracted from all samples and reverse transcribed into cDNA as template for TCR sequencing. SuperScript III was used to make first-strand cDNA, primed with a 2:1 mix of oligo-dT and random hexamers. A synthetic immune receptor repertoire was used to assess amplification bias, and residual bias was removed computationally. Regarding the original processing steps: Raw reads were preprocessed for error removal, and CDR3 was defined according to IMGT conventions as running from the conserved cysteine to phenylalanine. Clonality was computed by normalizing Shannon entropy by log2 of the number of productive unique TCRs and subtracting the result from 1. CD4 or CD8 identity of scalp clones was inferred by cross-referencing scalp TCRbeta sequences with sorted blood CD4 and CD8 repertoires. Held by TCRdb, this immuneACCESS table contains in-frame sequences only and omits some clones. Under half of the omission traces to an unresolved V gene where checked; the cause of the rest is unknown. V and J calls and clone size are as listed in that table; D and trimming were resolved from the DNA. The sample yields roughly 220,000 clones; 66% were counted once. Around 1.2% of the sample is held by the ten biggest clonotypes.

Results and caveats for the whole study, not just this receptor: Compared with mice, TCR sequences shared between patients were less clear, possibly partly because of HLA diversity across the patient population. Many expanded lesional clones persisted in scalp and blood during tofacitinib treatment, which may partly explain relapse after stopping treatment. Scalp clonality and the number of expanded CD8+ clones among the top 100 scalp clones were significantly decreased by tofacitinib. Because the treated cohort was small and included a single nonresponder, larger studies are needed to assess links between baseline CD8+ expansion and response. Unlike mouse skin, which is dominated by gammadelta T cells, normal human skin has resident alphabeta T cells that are also sequenced, and this complicates analysis of the scalp TCR repertoire. Compared with normal scalp, lesional scalp, particularly in alopecia totalis/universalis, had higher clonality and more expanded CD8+ clones, which suggests antigenic drive.

The V end loses 0 bases and the J end loses 6 bases, and a stretch of 6 bases separates them. The CDR3 goes from the cysteine to the phenylalanine over 13 residues. Only the CDR3 part of the read is kept: 39 bases, read in frame from the first base. The germline V gene encodes CDR1 PRHDT and CDR2 FYEKMQ (reference sequence). What the treatment or condition label conveys for this sample: oral pan-JAK inhibitor, 5-10 mg twice daily. Lesional scalp punch biopsies and peripheral blood were collected from alopecia areata patients. PBMCs were separated by density centrifugation and stained for CD3, CD4 and CD8, after which CD4+ and CD8+ T cells were sorted on a FACSAria.

The sequence joins TRBV13 to TRBJ2-1; the D gene is unclear. This receptor was identified in a human donor with alopecia areata. This specimen consisted of CD4+ T cells sorted from blood, obtained around week 46, from a patient treated with tofacitinib. The CDR3 in this case is CASSLGSPNEQFF. The nucleotide sequence reads as follows: TGTGCCAGCAGCTTAGGGTCACCCAATGAGCAGTTCTTC.